The 17 T cell receptor beta chains below come from one sample, sequenced in a study of T cells in Graves' hyperthyroidism and ophthalmopathy (dated by TCRdb to about 2019). To prepare the library, multiplex PCR was applied. The reads were generated on an Illumina HiSeq 2000. The TCR beta CDR3 regions were amplified from RNA transcripts. For the first round of RT-PCR on the TCR CDR3, the HTBI primer set was used together with the Qiagen OneStep RT-PCR kit. In TCRdb, the public reads were trimmed at Q25 with fastp and aligned with MiXCR, with productive beta chains retained. Rows matching on CDR3 protein sequence are summarized as one entry with the most common DNA and genes. The sample records around 520,000 distinct CDR3 sequences, around an eighth of which are singletons. The top ten clones comprise around a sixth of the sample. Sequenced input: blood. The receptors shown here come from a woman under 30 with Graves' hyperthyroidism.

This clonotype turned up a few times. The chain recombines TRBV12-5 with TRBJ1-3, with D hard to call. The CDR3 is made up of 16 amino acids. The germline gives CDR1 LGHNT, CDR2 FRNRAP. Between the trimmed V and J ends, which lost 3 bases and 2 bases, there was a span of 14 bases. CDR3 loop: CASGFLRNLPGNTIYF. CDR3 DNA: TGTGCTAGTGGTTTTTTACGGAATCTGCCTGGAAACACCATATATTTT.

The chain links TRBV20-1 to TRBJ2-1; D possibly uses TRBD1 or TRBD2 (5 bases each). The V and J ends lost 5 bases and 3 bases respectively, with 14 bases between them. The CDR3 has 14 amino acids. Germline CDR1 DFQATT, CDR2 SNEGSKA (reference sequence). The CDR3 loop reads CSAEGLGDYNEQFF. The DNA for the CDR3 is TGCAGTGCTGAGGGGTTAGGGGACTACAATGAGCAGTTCTTC.

This clonotype was observed many times. The CDR3 DNA reads as TGTGCCTGGACCTCCGGGACAGGGGCCTACGAGCAGTACTTC. This translates into CAWTSGTGAYEQYF. The genes are TRBV30 and TRBJ2-7, with 10 bases that match TRBD1. This CDR3 comprises 14 residues. Germline V gene lookup returns CDR1 GTSNPN and CDR2 SVGIG (reference sequence). The ends lost 4 bases at V and 2 bases at J; junction bases unmatched: 5.

The rearrangement uses TRBV10-3 and TRBJ2-7; D is possibly TRBD1 (5 bases). The CDR3 loop spans 15 amino acids. Trimming left V 0 bases short and J 2 bases short, with 11 bases between. Germline V gene lookup returns CDR1 ENHRY and CDR2 SYGVKD. Here the CDR3 reads CAISESLGVPYEQYF. The CDR3 DNA is TGTGCCATCAGTGAGTCCTTAGGGGTCCCCTACGAGCAGTACTTC.

This clonotype occurred a few times. The chain has TRBV4-2 and TRBJ1-6, with 8 bases matching TRBD1. The CDR3 extends over 14 amino acids. Germline CDR1 LGHNA, CDR2 YNFKEQ. Unmatched junction bases numbered 12, after V lost 10 bases and J lost 10 bases. The CDR3 DNA reads as TGTGCCACCGGGCCGGGACAGGATAGATCACCCCTCCACTTT. It translates to CATGPGQDRSPLHF.

The rearrangement joins TRBV7-9 to TRBJ2-1, with 13 bases that match TRBD2. Germline V gives CDR1 SEHNR, CDR2 FQNEAQ (reference sequence). Trimming took 7 bases from V and 4 from J; bases not matched to a gene: 7. CDR3 length: 16 residues. Here the CDR3 reads CASTGGTSGIYNEQFF. The DNA for the CDR3 is TGTGCCAGCACGGGGGGGACTAGCGGGATTTACAATGAGCAGTTCTTC.

This clonotype was seen ten or more times. The chain uses TRBV3-1 and TRBJ1-2; 7 bases agree with TRBD1. After removal of 2 bases from V and 4 bases from J, the junction contained 4 bases not matched to a gene. The CDR3 loop spans 14 amino acids. Germline loops: CDR1 LGHDT, CDR2 YNNKEL (reference sequence). Written as DNA, the CDR3 is TGTGCCAGCAGCCAACCGACAGGGACCTATGGCTACACCTTC. Protein sequence: CASSQPTGTYGYTF.

This clonotype was observed a handful of times. This chain uses TRBV27 with TRBJ2-7; 9 bases fit TRBD1. The trim removed 5 bases at V and 2 bases at J, leaving 10 bases unmatched. The CDR3 is 16 amino acids. CDR1 and CDR2 (germline): MNHEY, SMNVEV (reference sequence). The CDR3 DNA sequence: TGTGCCAGCAGTCCCTTCCGGGACAGGGCCACCTACGAGCAGTACTTC. Its translation is CASSPFRDRATYEQYF.

At least ten counts were recorded for this clonotype. The rearrangement uses TRBV5-1 and TRBJ1-1, with 8 nucleotides matching TRBD1. The CDR3 consists of 16 residues. Unmatched junction bases numbered 12, after V lost 2 bases and J lost 6 bases. Germline CDR1 and CDR2: SGHRS and YFSETQ. CDR3 in amino acids: CASSFRPGQAPPEAFF. The CDR3 region has the DNA TGCGCCAGCAGCTTCCGACCGGGACAGGCTCCCCCTGAAGCTTTCTTT.

V and J are TRBV3-1 and TRBJ2-1; D may be TRBD1 or TRBD2 (5 bases each). Germline CDR1 LGHDT, CDR2 YNNKEL (reference sequence). Trimming left V 4 bases short and J 7 bases short, with 20 bases between. The CDR3 has 16 amino acids. Here the CDR3 reads CASSPFFGGAGNEQFF. CDR3 in DNA: TGTGCCAGCAGCCCGTTTTTTGGGGGAGCTGGTAATGAGCAGTTCTTC.

The J gene is TRBJ1-5, the V gene TRBV29-1; no firm D call. V gave up 5 bases and J gave up 5 bases, with 13 bases separating them. The CDR3 length is 13 residues. Germline lookup yields CDR1 SQVTM and CDR2 ANQGSEA. The CDR3, as DNA: TGCAGCGTTCGTGGTTCACTGGATCAGCCCCAGCATTTT. Its translation is CSVRGSLDQPQHF.

The gene calls are TRBV2 and TRBJ2-7; 7 positions match TRBD1. This CDR3 has 16 residues. After removal of 1 base from V and 3 bases from J, the junction contained 9 bases not matched to a gene. Germline V CDR1 and CDR2: SNHLY, FYNNEI. The CDR3, as DNA: TGTGCCAGCAGTGAAGGAGGACCGGGACAGAGCTACGAGCAGTACTTC. It translates to CASSEGGPGQSYEQYF. The variable domain in full, with the rest retrieved from reference TRBV2 and TRBJ2-7, is EPEVTQTPSHQVTQMGQEVILRCVPISNHLYFYWYRQILGQKVEFLVSFYNNEISEKSEIFDDQFSVERPDGSNFTLKIRSTKLEDSAMYFCASSEGGPGQSYEQYFGPGTRLTVT.

In its sample, this clonotype was seen many times. The chain employs TRBV3-1 and TRBJ1-2, with D uncertain. CDR1 and CDR2 (germline): LGHDT, YNNKEL (reference sequence). The CDR3 spans 15 residues. The V gene lost 2 bases and the J gene lost 3 bases, with 13 bases spanning the gap. CDR3 bases: TGTGCCAGCAGCCAATCGGGCAGTTCAGACTATGGCTACACCTTC. Translation: CASSQSGSSDYGYTF.

This clonotype was observed at least ten times. V and J are TRBV7-2 and TRBJ2-3, with 7 bases matching TRBD2. Looked up from germline, CDR1 is SGHTA and CDR2 is FQGNSA. V was pared by 4 bases and J by 5 bases, with 18 bases of the junction left unmatched. This CDR3 has 18 residues. CDR3 residues: CASSSRGFGAGVGDTQYF. CDR3 nucleotides: TGTGCCAGCAGCTCTAGAGGATTTGGGGCGGGAGTTGGAGATACGCAGTATTTT.

This clonotype was found many times. CDR3 sequence reads: CASRISGQIISLGANVLTF. In DNA form, the CDR3 reads TGTGCCAGCCGAATTTCGGGACAGATCATTTCGCTCGGGGCCAACGTCCTGACTTTC. The chain employs TRBV27 and TRBJ2-6; 7 bases agree with TRBD1. The germline V gene has CDR1 MNHEY and CDR2 SMNVEV (reference sequence). The CDR3 has 19 amino acids. V trimming: 8 bases; J trimming: 4 bases; junction bases outside the gene matches: 20.

This clonotype was counted a few times. The chain has TRBV19 and TRBJ2-1; no clear D. This CDR3 has 12 residues. Germline V gives CDR1 LNHDA, CDR2 SQIVND (reference sequence). V gave up 4 bases and J gave up 5 bases, with 6 bases separating them. The CDR3 bases are TGTGCCAGTAGTAGACTCAACAATGAGCAGTTCTTC. Translated: CASSRLNNEQFF.

The V call is TRBV6-2 or TRBV6-3, the J call TRBJ1-2; the match to TRBD1 covers 8 bases. Germline V gives CDR1 MNHEY, CDR2 SVGEGT. The CDR3 loop spans 12 amino acids. Trimming at V came to 11 bases and at J to 8 bases, leaving 10 bases not matched to a gene. CDR3 coding DNA: TGTGCCTCCGGACAGGGTTCGTCAGGCTACACCTTC. Translation gives CASGQGSSGYTF.